Here is one T cell receptor beta chain with its context. Its antigen is not yet known. Within one base of it there is no much larger clone, and no base qualities were kept. TCR CDR3 regions were amplified from genomic DNA by multiplex PCR using the deep immunoSEQ assay. Extracted genomic DNA from each cell subset was spread evenly across all wells of several immunoSEQ 96-well plates, with each plate serving as a replicate. For sorted subsets, each replicate PCR was loaded with 200 to 250 ng genomic DNA, equivalent to 25,000 to 35,000 T cell genomes. Purified libraries were quantified with a Qubit 3.0 fluorometer, sized on a Bioanalyzer 2100, and re-quantified with the KAPA Library Quantification kit. Each immunoSEQ 96-well plate was sequenced on its own single-read 150-cycle Illumina NextSeq 550 flow cell. For the original study's pipeline: The immunoSEQ output contained only junctional sequences without quality scores, so filtering could not match that applied to full-length reads. Sequences were annotated with PyIR, a Python wrapper for IgBLAST v1.9, using IMGT germline references to assign V/J genes and CDR3. Reads with weak V/J assignments (E-value above 1e-6), missing CDR3, stop codons, out-of-frame junctions, or ambiguous translated residues were removed. V3J clonotypes were defined as sequences sharing an identical inferred V gene, J gene, and CDR3 amino acid sequence. The percentage overlap between two repertoires was calculated by dividing the number of shared unique clonotypes by the size of the smaller repertoire. Repertoire richness was assessed with RTK rarefaction, the Chao1 estimator, and Recon v2.1 estimates of unobserved clonotypes. For all TCRbeta clonotypes obtained by the gDNA method from a handful of donors, generation probabilities were computed with OLGA. Here the immuneACCESS table is served through TCRdb, limited to in-frame sequences with V and J called. Missing clones are a known gap in these copies; in checked studies unresolved V genes cover under half, and the rest lacks a known reason. The DNA was the basis for D and trimming; V, J and clone size are from that table. The sample table contains about 2,200,000 clones; only one count was recorded for 93% of them. The ten largest clonotypes hold over 1.5% of the sample.

The entry originates in a study of shared clonotypes between healthy human individuals (TCRdb year 2020). With regard to the full study: A couple of women and three men aged 18 to 49 years were included in the cohort. To increase sequencing depth and limit assay-specific biases, TCR repertoire library preparation and sequencing were carried out by different laboratories using diverse techniques. Blood TCR repertoires of 5 or 6 healthy adults were deeply sequenced to estimate repertoire size and the extent of clonotype sharing between individuals. Per donor, leukapheresis produced somewhere between about 0.94 and 10 billion PBMCs. Per donor, three plates each were used for CD4 naive and CD4 memory, two for CD8 naive, and one for CD8 memory.

CDR1 and CDR2 are drawn from the germline V gene: MNHNS, SASEGT. From the cysteine up to the phenylalanine, the CDR3 has a length of 15 residues. The DNA shown is the 45-base CDR3, in frame from base 1. Between the V and J ends, shortened by 0 bases and 6 bases respectively, the junction contains 13 bases. Beyond this particular receptor, the publication reports: Pairwise subsampling led to the expectation that sequencing depth would affect the degree of clonotype sharing among donors. Even with the large sequencing depth, rarefaction of the sorted-subset datasets indicated that sequencing was incomplete. Because the study included only a small number of donors, the genetic and exposure-history diversity represented was limited. Sampling was restricted to blood, and TCR repertoires in tissue are likely to differ from TCR repertoires in blood. Compared with non-shared clonotypes, the clonotypes found in all four sorted-subset donors had higher generation probabilities. Larger estimated clonotype richness was generally found for naive subsets than for memory subsets. Sharing across four donors was observed for about 5% of naive CD4, less than 4% of naive CD8, about 2.5% of memory CD4, and around 0.4% of memory CD8 clonotypes.

For the CD8 naive samples, CD45RO-negative cells were positively selected for CCR7, yielding a CD45RA+CCR7+ population from which TemRA cells were excluded. Donors were healthy HIV-negative adults with no recently reported acute infections or vaccinations. Every donor was a Caucasian adult residing in Nashville, Tennessee, USA. Blood was obtained by leukapheresis, after which PBMCs were separated by Ficoll-Histopaque density gradient centrifugation and cryopreserved in liquid nitrogen vapor phase. Analytical flow cytometry was used to check the purity and quantity of each magnetically sorted T cell population. From each sorted fraction, genomic DNA was isolated and quantified by UV absorbance on a Nanodrop 2000c.

Sequenced material: naive CD8+ T cells from PBMCs. The cell subset or site label, as the study defines it: CD45RA+CCR7+. The TCR originated in a man younger than 35 in good health. Some clones in this sample may be carry-over from other donors' samples. This sequence uses TRBV6-1 and TRBJ2-3; a weak D assignment points to TRBD2 (5 bases agree). The sequenced DNA: TGTGCCAGCAGTGAAGCCATACTAGAACGCGATACGCAGTATTTT. This sequence encodes CASSEAILERDTQYF.